These 20 T cell receptor beta chains were all obtained from the same sample, sequenced in a study of T cell clonality in common variable immunodeficiency. Study-wide results and limits: Common variable immunodeficiency TCR beta sequences reportedly had fewer deletions and N-nucleotide insertions.

No antigen has been assigned to these receptors. Using immunoSEQ multiplex PCR, the repertoire was profiled, and TCRdb retains in-frame clones only, with some absent. This table lists fewer than 10,000 clones. Sequences were obtained from peripheral blood mononuclear cells. The receptors derive from a human donor with common variable immunodeficiency.

The CDR3 protein is CASSFGRGPGEKLFF. The CDR3 bases that were read are TGTGCCAGCAGCTTCGGGAGGGGCCCTGGAGAAAAA. V and J are TRBV7-9 and TRBJ1-4, with D maybe TRBD1 (5 bases). The read halts 3 residues ahead of the CDR3 end, with the missing end drawn from the germline J gene. The CDR3 spans 15 residues. V lost 3 bases and J lost 8, with 16 bases in between. CDR1 and CDR2 from the germline V gene are SEHNR and FQNEAQ (reference sequence).

As for this clone: From the germline J gene comes the end of the CDR3, since the read stops 3 residues before it. The chain uses TRBV19 and TRBJ2-3; a possible D gene is TRBD1 (6 bases). The CDR3 runs to 14 residues. V lost 5 bases and J lost 7, with 16 bases in between. Germline assignment: CDR1 LNHDA and CDR2 SQIVND (reference sequence). This chain's CDR3 is CASSPLQGTYTQYF. CDR3 DNA, as far as it was read: TGTGCCAGTAGTCCACTCCAGGGGACGTATACG.

Note on this clone: The read terminates 3 residues ahead of where the CDR3 ends, so the germline J gene completes it. The chain links TRBV20-1 to TRBJ2-3, with 8 bases lining up with TRBD2. The CDR3 runs to 15 residues. The V segment lost 1 base and the J segment 4 bases; nucleotides outside the gene matches: 7. Germline lookup yields CDR1 DFQATT and CDR2 SNEGSKA (reference sequence). CDR3 DNA (partial): TGCAGTGCTAGAGCGGGACTAGGTGTGGCAGATACG. It encodes CSARAGLGVADT. The CDR3, in full, reads CSARAGLGVADTQYF.

Notes on this clone: The read ends 3 residues before the CDR3 terminus; that terminus is restored from the germline J gene. V usage is TRBV7-6 and J usage is TRBJ2-5; tentatively, D is TRBD2 (5 bases). Between the trimmed V and J ends, which lost 1 base and 2 bases, there was a span of 8 bases. CDR3 length equals 14 residues. CDR1 SGHVS and CDR2 FNYEAQ come from the germline V gene. The part of the CDR3 DNA that was read is TGTGCCAGCAGCTTAGTAAGCGGACAAGAGACC. Translating gives CASSLVSGQET. The full CDR3 is CASSLVSGQETQYF.

About this clone itself: From the germline J gene comes the end of the CDR3, since the read stops 3 residues before it. The chain joins TRBV19 to TRBJ2-5; 7 nucleotides match TRBD1. J lost 0 bases, V lost 4 bases, and 2 bases had no gene match. The CDR3 contains 14 residues. In germline, CDR1 is LNHDA, CDR2 SQIVND (reference sequence). The CDR3 region is CASSKGQNQETQYF. The sequenced part of the CDR3 DNA is TGTGCCAGTAGTAAGGGACAGAACCAAGAGACC.

About this clone: Read sequence stops 3 residues before the CDR3 end, and the germline J gene provides the missing end. The V and J genes are TRBV6-2 or TRBV6-3 and TRBJ1-2, with 7 bases that match TRBD1. Trimming removed 6 bases from V and 2 bases from J; junction bases left unmatched: 6. The CDR3 consists of 14 residues. Germline values: CDR1 MNHEY, CDR2 SVGEGT. The CDR3 reads CASRMDRTNYGYTF. The covered CDR3 bases are TGTGCCAGCAGAATGGACAGGACGAACTATGGC.

CDR3 bases read: TGTGCCAGCAGCTTAGTGACATATGGC. This sequence encodes CASSLVTYG. The CDR3 as a whole reads CASSLVTYGYTF. The chain links TRBV7-2 to TRBJ1-2, with unresolved D. The read ends 3 residues before the CDR3 terminus; that terminus is restored from the germline J gene. The V end lost 1 base, the J end lost 5 bases, and 5 bases lay between the germline ends. CDR1 is SGHTA, CDR2 FQGNSA, per germline. The CDR3 extends over 12 amino acids.

About this clone itself: Read sequence stops 3 residues before the CDR3 end, and the germline J gene provides the missing end. The V gene is TRBV19, the J gene TRBJ2-3; 7 bases are a match to TRBD1. The CDR3 has 13 amino acids. Looked up from germline, CDR1 is LNHDA and CDR2 is SQIVND (reference sequence). V lost 5 bases to trimming and J lost 4 bases; unmatched junction nucleotides: 3. CDR3 amino acids: CASSPGTADTQYF. The part of the CDR3 DNA that was read is TGTGCCAGTAGTCCCGGGACAGCAGATACG.

Worth noting for this clone: The read terminates 3 residues ahead of where the CDR3 ends, so the germline J gene completes it. The V and J genes are TRBV7-3 and TRBJ1-2; D is uncertain. The CDR3 totals 15 residues. The germline CDR1 and CDR2 sequences are SGHTA and FQGTGA. Between the trimmed V and J ends, which lost 4 bases and 1 base, there was a span of 13 bases. CDR3 bases read: TGTGCCAGCAGCTCCCGGGGAGGGCGTAACTATGGC. It specifies CASSSRGGRNYG. The whole CDR3 sequence reads CASSSRGGRNYGYTF.

Details on this clone: The read is 3 residues too short to cover the CDR3 end, so that end is filled in from the germline J gene. The gene calls are TRBV18 and TRBJ1-6, with 7 bases identical to TRBD1. In germline, CDR1 is KGHSH, CDR2 LQKENI. V was pared by 2 bases and J by 10 bases, with 8 bases of the junction left unmatched. This CDR3 has 15 residues. CDR3 in amino acids: CASSPSGGGESPLHF. The CDR3 DNA, read in part, is TGTGCCAGCTCACCATCAGGGGGAGGGGAGTCACCC.

Comment on this clone: Read coverage stops 3 residues before the CDR3 terminus; the germline J gene supplies the remainder. The chain links TRBV18 to TRBJ2-3; D gene unclear. V gave up 5 bases and J gave up 0 bases, with 9 bases separating them. The CDR3 totals 14 residues. CDR1 is KGHSH and CDR2 is LQKENI in the germline V gene. The CDR3 sequence is CASSSDGSTDTQYF. The DNA read from the CDR3 is TGTGCCAGCTCATCCGACGGGAGCACAGATACG.

A note on this clone: Coverage ceases 3 residues before the CDR3 finishes, and the germline J gene fills in the end. V and J are TRBV2 and TRBJ1-1; the D is unclear. From germline, CDR1 is SNHLY and CDR2 FYNNEI. This CDR3 has 11 residues. CDR3 sequence reads: CASNSNPRAFF. The DNA read from the CDR3 is TGTGCCAGCAATTCTAACCCCCGA.

The CDR3 bases that were read are TGTGCCGTACGCTGGGGCGATGAG. Its protein product is CAVRWGDE. The full CDR3 protein is CAVRWGDEQFF. This chain connects TRBV19 to TRBJ2-1, with D maybe TRBD1 (5 bases). From the germline J gene comes the end of the CDR3, since the read stops 3 residues before it. The CDR3 consists of 11 residues. Trimming removed 11 bases at V and 8 bases at J, with 13 bases between. Germline CDR1 and CDR2: LNHDA and SQIVND (reference sequence).

As concerns this clone: The CDR3 end is not reached by the read, which stops 3 residues before it; the germline J gene fills it in. This chain uses TRBV11-1 with TRBJ2-5; D is perhaps TRBD2 (6 bases). This CDR3 has 12 amino acids. CDR1 is SGHAT, CDR2 FQDESV, per germline (reference sequence). Trimming cost V 6 bases and J 7 bases, with 12 bases left between them. This CDR3 reads CASRTGGMTQYF. Partial CDR3 DNA: TGTGCCAGCAGGACCGGGGGAATGACC.

On this clone: The observed sequence ends 3 residues before the CDR3 terminus, with the missing tail filled in from the germline J gene. The chain joins TRBV30 to TRBJ2-1; 11 bases are a match to TRBD2. Germline CDR1 GTSNPN, CDR2 SVGIG (reference sequence). J gave up 5 bases and V 3 bases, and 9 bases lay outside the gene matches. The CDR3 contains 16 residues. The CDR3 sequence: CAWSIAGGPVNNEQFF. The covered CDR3 bases are TGTGCCTGGAGCATAGCGGGAGGGCCAGTGAACAATGAG.

Remarks on this clone: Read sequence stops 3 residues before the CDR3 end, and the germline J gene provides the missing end. The chain links TRBV6-2 or TRBV6-3 to TRBJ2-5, with D possibly TRBD2 on 6 matching bases. V shed 5 bases and J shed 7 bases, with 17 bases lying between them. Germline V gene lookup returns CDR1 MNHEY and CDR2 SVGEGT. CDR3 length: 14 amino acids. This chain's CDR3 is CASSLGDIAVTQYF. The covered CDR3 bases are TGTGCCAGCAGTCTCGGGGATATAGCGGTGACC.

Note on this clone: The read finishes 3 residues shy of the CDR3 end, and the germline J gene is used to complete it. The chain recombines TRBV20-1 with TRBJ1-2, with 9 bases fitting TRBD1. Germline V gene lookup returns CDR1 DFQATT and CDR2 SNEGSKA (reference sequence). V lost 5 bases to trimming and J lost 4 bases; unmatched junction nucleotides: 2. This CDR3 is built from 12 residues. CDR3 region: CSAPTGGYGYTF. The sequenced part of the CDR3 DNA is TGCAGTGCTCCGACAGGGGGCTATGGC.

Comment on this clone: The read stops 3 residues short of the end of the CDR3; the missing end is completed from the germline J gene. This chain links TRBV7-3 with TRBJ2-3; TRBD1 agrees at 7 bases. Trimming at V came to 5 bases and at J to 3 bases, leaving 11 bases not matched to a gene. The CDR3 has 16 amino acids. From germline, CDR1 is SGHTA and CDR2 FQGTGA. The sequenced part of the CDR3 DNA is TGTGCCAGCAGCCCCCCGCCAGGGGGTGTTACAGATACG. Its translation is CASSPPPGGVTDT. The entire CDR3 protein is CASSPPPGGVTDTQYF.

In the case of this clone: The read stops 3 residues short of the end of the CDR3; the missing end is completed from the germline J gene. This chain links TRBV19 with TRBJ1-2; the match to TRBD1 covers 8 bases. Germline CDR1 reads LNHDA; CDR2 reads SQIVND (reference sequence). V gave up 1 base and J gave up 1 base; unmatched junction bases: 2. CDR3 length: 15 residues. The CDR3 bases that were read are TGTGCCAGTAGTATAGCAGGGGGCGGTAACTATGGC. It yields the protein CASSIAGGGNYG. The full-length CDR3 reads as CASSIAGGGNYGYTF.

Worth noting for this clone: The read ends 3 residues early relative to the CDR3; the germline J gene fills the gap. The rearrangement uses TRBV7-9 and TRBJ2-3; perhaps TRBD2 as D (6 bases). Trimming removed 3 bases from V and 6 bases from J, with 13 bases in between. The CDR3 totals 14 residues. Germline lookup yields CDR1 SEHNR and CDR2 FQNEAQ (reference sequence). CDR3 DNA, as far as it was read: TGTGCCAGCAGCTTTAACCCCCGGGGGGATACG. Residues: CASSFNPRGDT. The entire CDR3 protein is CASSFNPRGDTQYF.